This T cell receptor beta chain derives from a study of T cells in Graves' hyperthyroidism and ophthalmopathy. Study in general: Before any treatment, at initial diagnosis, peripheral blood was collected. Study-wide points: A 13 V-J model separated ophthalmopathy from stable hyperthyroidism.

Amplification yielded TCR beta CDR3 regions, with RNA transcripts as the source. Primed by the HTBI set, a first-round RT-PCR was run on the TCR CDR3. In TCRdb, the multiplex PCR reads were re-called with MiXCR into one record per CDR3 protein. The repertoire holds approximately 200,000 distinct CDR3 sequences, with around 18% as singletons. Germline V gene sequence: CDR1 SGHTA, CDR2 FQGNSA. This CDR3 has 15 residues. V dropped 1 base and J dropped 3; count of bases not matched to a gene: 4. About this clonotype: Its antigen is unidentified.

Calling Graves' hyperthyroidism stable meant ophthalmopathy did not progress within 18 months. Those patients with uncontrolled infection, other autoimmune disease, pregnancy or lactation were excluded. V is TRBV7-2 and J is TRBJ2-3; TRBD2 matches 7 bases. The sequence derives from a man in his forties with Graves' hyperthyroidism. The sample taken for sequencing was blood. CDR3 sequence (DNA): TGTGCCAGCAGCTTAGTGCGGGAGCAGACAGATACGCAGTATTTT. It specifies CASSLVREQTDTQYF.